This T cell receptor beta chain derives from a study of blood T cell repertoires in COVID-19. Whole-study context: The United States, Italy and Spain supplied acute and convalescent COVID-19 samples. The cDNA or gDNA used as material had been derived from T cells, B-cell-depleted T cells, or PBMCs.

Original processing methods: The assay estimated nucleated cells by amplifying reference gene primers. Clones were sequenced by immunoSEQ multiplex PCR, and TCRdb holds only the in-frame ones, with some missing. V and J calls plus clone size are reproduced from that table; the DNA served to infer D and trimming. The data hold about 270,000 clones, with 70% to 90% observed a single time. This CDR3 spans 15 amino acids. The germline V gene has CDR1 SNHLY and CDR2 FYNNEI. Between the trimmed V and J ends, which lost 0 bases and 1 base, there was a span of 7 bases. The clonotype comes from a woman aged 25 to 39 with COVID-19, enrolled during active disease. The gene calls are TRBV2 and TRBJ2-4, with D possibly matching TRBD1 (6 bases). Specimen: peripheral blood. The chain's CDR3 is CASSEAQGAKNIQYF. The CDR3 DNA reads TGTGCCAGCAGTGAAGCCCAGGGGGCCAAAAACATTCAGTACTTC.